This T cell receptor beta chain stems from a study of blood T cell repertoires in COVID-19. The CDR3 has 14 residues. Germline trimming cut 4 bases from V and 4 bases from J; bases unmatched to any gene: 7. Germline V CDR1 and CDR2: SGHRS, YFSETQ. Only in-frame clones appear in the TCRdb table, and some are missing; sequencing was by immunoSEQ multiplex PCR. The sample records more than 200,000 clones, 80% to 90% being singletons. The sequence derives from a woman aged 25 to 45 who had been exposed to COVID-19. Sequenced material: PBMCs or T cells enriched from blood (not recorded which). This chain joins TRBV5-1 and TRBJ1-1, with 7 bases fitting TRBD1. The CDR3 sequence is CASSGLTGATEAFF. The CDR3, as DNA: TGCGCCAGCAGCGGATTAACAGGGGCCACTGAAGCTTTCTTT.